This entry features one TCR beta chain sequence. Its binding antigen is unknown. Base qualities are not recorded, but no much larger clone differs from it by a single base. The CDR3 has 15 amino acids, counting the end cysteine and phenylalanine. CDR3 DNA only is kept here, 45 bases in frame from base 1. The germline V gene specifies KGHSH as CDR1 and LQKENI as CDR2. A distance of 18 bases separates the germline ends of V and J, which lose 6 bases and 4 bases respectively. These data are taken from a study of early stage breast cancer tumors (dated by TCRdb to 2016 to 2017). A note on the overall study: Of the roughly 17 invasive breast tumors, more than 9 were found to be estrogen receptor-positive, progesterone receptor-positive and HER2-negative. Of the approximately twelve ER+/PR+/HER2- tumors, eight were classified as invasive ductal carcinomas and four as invasive lobular carcinomas. A read coverage of roughly 10-fold per sample was achieved on average. A total of 2 million to 3 million templates, representing about 1.1 million unique clonotypes, were detected across all samples.

The study profiled bulk TCR beta-chain repertoires in matched peripheral blood, tumor and adjacent normal breast tissue taken from over 15 patients with early-stage breast cancer. Before surgery, roughly 5-11 mL of whole blood was collected into EDTA tubes and then processed within 2 hours. Peripheral blood mononuclear cells were isolated by Ficoll-Paque centrifugation in SepMate-50 tubes. PBMCs were cryopreserved in around 90% FBS with roughly 10% DMSO in aliquots of about 1.8 to 4 million cells and stored in liquid nitrogen. The Qiagen AllPrep DNA/RNA Mini kit was used for genomic DNA extraction. Two independent genomic DNA replicates were amplified for each sample, with roughly 0.5 ug used for blood and 1.5 ug for tumor or normal breast. TCRB sequencing of genomic DNA was carried out with the ImmunoSeq Intro kit according to the manufacturer's instructions. Multiplex PCR was run for roughly 31 cycles using proprietary primers and spike-in control sequences for absolute quantification. An 87-bp fragment spanning the CDR3 and flanking V and J genes was sequenced with single-end 150-bp reads. Seven samples, with two replicates for each sample, were multiplexed per lane of an Illumina MiSeq using version 3.0 chemistry. Processing in the source paper ran as follows. Raw data were processed by the vendor's proprietary pipeline, with both replicates merged into one result per sample. Clonotypes were defined as productive rearrangements sharing the V-gene family, CDR3 amino acid sequence and J-gene segment. Clonality was computed as 1 minus the normalized Shannon entropy (Pielou evenness) of TCRB abundances. T cell density was estimated by dividing total templates by the number of input cells inferred from the DNA input amount. Recon with default parameters was used to estimate total repertoire diversity and clonality. Tumor-enriched clonotypes were defined as having over 0.1% abundance in tumor and at least 32-fold higher abundance than in normal breast. TCRdb's version of the immuneACCESS table is confined to in-frame rearrangements and falls short of the full clone set. An unresolved V gene accounts for under half of the shortfall where checked; the remainder is of unknown origin. V and J calls and clone size are as listed in that table; D and trimming were resolved from the DNA. The sample table records tens of thousands of clones; roughly four fifths of these occur just once. The top ten hold around 10% of the sample.

Paper-wide results and their limitations: Enriched TCRB sequences shared across patients were mostly commonly generated sequences, unlikely to play an important role in the tumor microenvironment. Greater similarity was observed between blood and normal breast repertoires than between blood and tumor repertoires, and tumor was distinguished from normal in about 85% of the 16 patients when each tissue was compared with blood. Compared with adjacent normal breast tissue, tumors had approximately 2.5-fold higher T cell density and higher clonality. Analysis by tumor subtype was prevented by the small cohort size. Sequencing bulk genomic DNA from unsorted cells could not capture chain pairing or functional markers like CD4, CD8 and FOXP3.

Material: blood. The chain is made from TRBV18 and TRBJ1-1; the D gene is possibly TRBD1, with 6 bases matching. The receptor was derived from a person in their fifties with breast cancer. The encoded CDR3 is CASSPYNKGGTEAFF. The DNA sequence follows: TGTGCCAGCTCCCCGTACAATAAGGGGGGCACTGAAGCTTTCTTT.